This T cell receptor (beta chain) was identified in a study of preoperative IRX-2 immunotherapy in early breast cancer. Documented treatment: preoperative locoregional IRX-2 cytokine immunotherapy. Samples came from a phase Ib trial of preoperative locoregional IRX-2 cytokine immunotherapy. CDR3 size: 15 residues. V dropped 1 base and J dropped 3 bases, with 10 bases sitting between them. Germline values: CDR1 WNHNN, CDR2 SYGVQD (reference sequence). Sequencing used immunoSEQ multiplex PCR; TCRdb keeps in-frame clones, though not all of them. The repertoire holds about 42,000 clones, with approximately 75% as singletons.

This TCR was sampled from a human donor with breast cancer. The sequencing used tumor tissue, collected after IRX-2 immunotherapy. The V call is TRBV10-1, the J call TRBJ2-1, with a weak D call TRBD2 (6 bases). CDR3 in amino acids: CASSELAGSYNEQFF. The CDR3 nucleotides read TGCGCCAGCAGTGAGTTGGCGGGGAGCTACAATGAGCAGTTCTTC.